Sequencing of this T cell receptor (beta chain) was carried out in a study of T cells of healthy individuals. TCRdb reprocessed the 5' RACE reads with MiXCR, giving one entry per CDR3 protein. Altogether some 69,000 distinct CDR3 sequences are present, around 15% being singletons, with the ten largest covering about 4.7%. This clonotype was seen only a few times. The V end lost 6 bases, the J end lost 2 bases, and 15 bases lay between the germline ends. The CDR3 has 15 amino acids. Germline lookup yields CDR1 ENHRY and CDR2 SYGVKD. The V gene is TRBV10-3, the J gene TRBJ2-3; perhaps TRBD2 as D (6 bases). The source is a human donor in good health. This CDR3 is CAIRMAGRYTDTQYF. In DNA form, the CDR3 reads TGTGCCATCAGGATGGCGGGGAGGTACACAGATACGCAGTATTTT.